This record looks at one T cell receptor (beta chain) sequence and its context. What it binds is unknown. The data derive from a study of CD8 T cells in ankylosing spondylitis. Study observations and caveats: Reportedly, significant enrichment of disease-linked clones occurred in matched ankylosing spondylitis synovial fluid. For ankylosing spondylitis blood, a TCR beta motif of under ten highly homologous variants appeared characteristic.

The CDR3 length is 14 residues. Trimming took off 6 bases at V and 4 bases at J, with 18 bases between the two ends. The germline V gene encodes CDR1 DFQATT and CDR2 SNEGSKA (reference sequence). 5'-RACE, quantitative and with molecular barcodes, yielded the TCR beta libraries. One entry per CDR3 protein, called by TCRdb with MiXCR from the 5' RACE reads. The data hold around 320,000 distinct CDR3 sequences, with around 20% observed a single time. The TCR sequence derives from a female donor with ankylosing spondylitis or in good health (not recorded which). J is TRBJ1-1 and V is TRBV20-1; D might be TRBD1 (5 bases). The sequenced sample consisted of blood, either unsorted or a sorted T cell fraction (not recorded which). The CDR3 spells CSAETRLGATEAFF. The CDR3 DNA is TGCAGTGCCGAGACTAGGCTAGGGGCCACTGAAGCTTTCTTT.